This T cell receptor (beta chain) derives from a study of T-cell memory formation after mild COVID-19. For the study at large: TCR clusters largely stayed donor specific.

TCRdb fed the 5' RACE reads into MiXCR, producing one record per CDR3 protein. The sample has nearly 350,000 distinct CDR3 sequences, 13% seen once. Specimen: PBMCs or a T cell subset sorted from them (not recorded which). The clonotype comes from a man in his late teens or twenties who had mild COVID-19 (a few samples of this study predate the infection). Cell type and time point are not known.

Written as DNA, the CDR3 is TGCAGTGCAGTAGCGGGGGGTAGTAGCTCCTACGAGCAGTACTTC. Translated, it gives CSAVAGGSSSYEQYF. The V and J genes are TRBV20-1 and TRBJ2-7, with TRBD2 matching over 10 bases. The V gene end was trimmed by 6 bases and the J gene end by 0 bases; junction bases not matched to a gene: 8. CDR3 length: 15 residues. Germline assignment: CDR1 DFQATT and CDR2 SNEGSKA (reference sequence).